These T cell receptor beta chains were read from a single sample in a study of blood T cell repertoires in COVID-19. Produced via immunoSEQ multiplex PCR; TCRdb's table is partial and in-frame only. The sample includes tens of thousands of clones, over 75% of them seen just once. The sample consisted of peripheral blood. All receptors come from a man aged 50 to 59 with active COVID-19. Both conserved end residues are part of each CDR3. D genes are given only for firm matches. The size of a clone is reported for some rows only, either as once, few or many, or as a class for expanded clones.

v_gene: TRBV9
d_gene: TRBD2
abundance: NA
j_gene: TRBJ2-1
CDR3aa: CASSGPSGSYNEQFF
CDR3nt: TGTGCCAGCAGCGGGCCTAGCGGCTCCTACAATGAGCAGTTCTTC

v_gene: TRBV11-3
d_gene: NA
abundance: NA
j_gene: TRBJ2-7
CDR3aa: CASSSGRDYEQYF
CDR3nt: TGTGCCAGCAGCTCGGGAAGGGACTACGAGCAGTACTTC

v_gene: TRBV29-1
d_gene: NA
abundance: NA
j_gene: TRBJ2-5
CDR3aa: CSVGTRLQETQYF
CDR3nt: TGCAGCGTCGGGACAAGACTACAAGAGACCCAGTACTTC

v_gene: TRBV4-3
d_gene: NA
abundance: NA
j_gene: TRBJ2-1
CDR3aa: CASSQDLRVSYNEQFF
CDR3nt: TGCGCCAGCAGCCAAGATCTACGGGTCTCCTACAATGAGCAGTTCTTC

v_gene: TRBV5-4
d_gene: TRBD2
abundance: NA
j_gene: TRBJ2-3
CDR3aa: CASSLLGGGRTDTQYF
CDR3nt: TGTGCCAGCAGCTTGTTGGGGGGGGGTCGCACAGATACGCAGTATTTT

v_gene: TRBV7-9
d_gene: TRBD2
abundance: NA
j_gene: TRBJ2-3
CDR3aa: CASSFLAGGLDTQYF
CDR3nt: TGTGCCAGCAGCTTCTTAGCGGGGGGGCTTGATACGCAGTATTTT

v_gene: TRBV10-2
d_gene: TRBD1
abundance: NA
j_gene: TRBJ1-2
CDR3aa: CASSGTGPRAPYYGYTF
CDR3nt: TGCGCCAGCAGTGGGACAGGGCCTAGGGCCCCCTACTATGGCTACACCTTC

v_gene: TRBV12-3/TRBV12-4
d_gene: NA
abundance: NA
j_gene: TRBJ2-5
CDR3aa: CASSPGGRQYF
CDR3nt: TGTGCCAGCAGTCCAGGGGGGCGGCAGTACTTC

v_gene: TRBV28
d_gene: NA
abundance: few
j_gene: TRBJ2-7
CDR3aa: CASGRGGVQYF
CDR3nt: TGTGCCAGCGGTAGAGGGGGGGTGCAGTACTTC

v_gene: TRBV6-2/TRBV6-3
d_gene: NA
abundance: NA
j_gene: TRBJ2-4
CDR3aa: CASSGLGLAHKNIQYF
CDR3nt: TGTGCCAGCAGTGGGCTGGGCCTAGCTCACAAAAACATTCAGTACTTC

v_gene: TRBV29-1
d_gene: TRBD1
abundance: NA
j_gene: TRBJ1-2
CDR3aa: CSAPQTGGGYGYTF
CDR3nt: TGCAGCGCTCCCCAGACAGGGGGCGGCTATGGCTACACCTTC

v_gene: TRBV7-6
d_gene: NA
abundance: NA
j_gene: TRBJ1-5
CDR3aa: CASSLETGSNQPQHF
CDR3nt: TGTGCCAGCAGCTTAGAAACCGGTAGCAATCAGCCCCAGCATTTT

v_gene: TRBV7-2
d_gene: NA
abundance: NA
j_gene: TRBJ1-5
CDR3aa: CASSLQGALNQPQHF
CDR3nt: TGTGCCAGCAGCTTACAAGGGGCGCTCAATCAGCCCCAGCATTTT

v_gene: TRBV28
d_gene: TRBD1
abundance: NA
j_gene: TRBJ1-2
CDR3aa: CASEGGQGAHGYTF
CDR3nt: TGTGCCAGCGAAGGGGGACAGGGGGCGCATGGCTACACCTTC

v_gene: TRBV29-1
d_gene: TRBD1
abundance: once
j_gene: TRBJ1-1
CDR3aa: CSGMGQGTTEAFF
CDR3nt: TGCAGCGGGATGGGACAGGGCACCACTGAAGCTTTCTTT

v_gene: TRBV5-1
d_gene: TRBD2
abundance: NA
j_gene: TRBJ2-1
CDR3aa: CASSLEPGGPFEQFF
CDR3nt: TGCGCCAGCAGCTTGGAGCCGGGAGGGCCTTTTGAGCAGTTCTTC

v_gene: TRBV28
d_gene: NA
abundance: NA
j_gene: TRBJ2-5
CDR3aa: CASSTTAGETQYF
CDR3nt: TGTGCCAGCAGCACGACGGCGGGAGAGACCCAGTACTTC

v_gene: TRBV27
d_gene: NA
abundance: few
j_gene: TRBJ1-1
CDR3aa: CASSLDSISMNTEAFF
CDR3nt: TGTGCCAGCAGCTTGGACAGTATTTCGATGAACACTGAAGCTTTCTTT

v_gene: TRBV4-3
d_gene: TRBD2
abundance: NA
j_gene: TRBJ2-1
CDR3aa: CASSQDTGTSGPGGYNEQFF
CDR3nt: TGCGCCAGCAGCCAAGATACGGGCACTAGCGGCCCTGGGGGGTACAATGAGCAGTTCTTC

v_gene: TRBV7-9
d_gene: NA
abundance: NA
j_gene: TRBJ1-6
CDR3aa: CASSPNSPHENSPLHF
CDR3nt: TGTGCCAGCAGCCCCAACAGCCCCCACGAGAATTCACCCCTCCACTTT

v_gene: TRBV2
d_gene: NA
abundance: NA
j_gene: TRBJ1-6
CDR3aa: CASRIRGGSPLHF
CDR3nt: TGTGCCAGCCGAATCAGGGGTGGTTCACCCCTCCACTTT

v_gene: TRBV5-1
d_gene: TRBD1
abundance: NA
j_gene: TRBJ2-1
CDR3aa: CASSLEPRDRSHEQFF
CDR3nt: TGCGCCAGCAGCTTGGAGCCCCGGGACAGAAGTCATGAGCAGTTCTTC

v_gene: TRBV11-2
d_gene: NA
abundance: NA
j_gene: TRBJ1-4
CDR3aa: CASSPMGAAAKLFF
CDR3nt: TGTGCCAGCAGCCCCATGGGGGCGGCGGCGAAACTGTTTTTT

v_gene: TRBV24-1
d_gene: TRBD1
abundance: NA
j_gene: TRBJ1-2
CDR3aa: CATSDHGTGNGYTF
CDR3nt: TGTGCCACCAGTGACCACGGGACAGGGAACGGCTACACCTTC

v_gene: TRBV10-3
d_gene: TRBD2
abundance: NA
j_gene: TRBJ2-1
CDR3aa: CAISEFREGLQVEQFF
CDR3nt: TGTGCCATCAGTGAGTTCCGGGAGGGCCTACAAGTAGAGCAGTTCTTC

v_gene: TRBV3-1/TRBV3-2
d_gene: TRBD1
abundance: NA
j_gene: TRBJ1-2
CDR3aa: CASSLGGNRGLESYGYTF
CDR3nt: TGTGCCAGCAGCCTCGGGGGAAACAGGGGGCTTGAGAGCTATGGCTACACCTTC

v_gene: TRBV24-1
d_gene: TRBD1
abundance: NA
j_gene: TRBJ2-7
CDR3aa: CATSDPTGKNEQYF
CDR3nt: TGTGCCACCAGTGATCCGACAGGGAAGAACGAGCAGTACTTC

v_gene: TRBV11-2
d_gene: TRBD1
abundance: NA
j_gene: TRBJ2-7
CDR3aa: CASSSPGTGSYEQYF
CDR3nt: TGTGCCAGCAGCTCCCCGGGGACAGGTTCCTACGAGCAGTACTTC

v_gene: TRBV24-1
d_gene: NA
abundance: once
j_gene: TRBJ2-7
CDR3aa: CATRAGVVAADSYEQYF
CDR3nt: TGTGCCACCAGGGCCGGGGTAGTAGCGGCCGACTCCTACGAGCAGTACTTC

v_gene: TRBV6-2/TRBV6-3
d_gene: NA
abundance: NA
j_gene: TRBJ1-1
CDR3aa: CASSRQLLNTEAFF
CDR3nt: TGTGCCAGCAGCCGACAGTTACTGAACACTGAAGCTTTCTTT

v_gene: TRBV11-1
d_gene: TRBD1
abundance: many
j_gene: TRBJ1-1
CDR3aa: CASMTGGATEAFF
CDR3nt: TGTGCCAGCATGACAGGGGGGGCCACTGAAGCTTTCTTT

v_gene: TRBV29-1
d_gene: TRBD1
abundance: NA
j_gene: TRBJ2-4
CDR3aa: CSVEDGTANIQYF
CDR3nt: TGCAGCGTTGAAGATGGGACAGCAAACATTCAGTACTTC

v_gene: TRBV30
d_gene: NA
abundance: NA
j_gene: TRBJ2-7
CDR3aa: CACADNYEQYF
CDR3nt: TGTGCCTGTGCAGACAACTACGAGCAGTACTTC